The source of this T cell receptor beta chain is a study of blood T cell repertoires in COVID-19 (TCRdb year 2020). For the wider study: Collaborator samples came from the United States, Italy and Spain and covered acute and convalescent phases of COVID-19. HLA class I and class II types, where available, came from metadata supplied by the sample provider rather than from assay-based typing. A freely available public database, intended as a resource for researchers studying the immune response to SARS-CoV-2, is where the repertoires were released. The material from the prospective study consisted of cDNA or gDNA derived from T cells, B-cell-depleted T cells, or PBMCs. Samples came from the ongoing ImmuneRACE study (first 160 participants) plus 1,254 subjects from 6 global collaborators. Deeply sampled blood TCRbeta repertoires from subjects exposed to, actively infected with, or recovered from COVID-19 were included in the dataset. Sample metadata almost always included a de-identified subject ID, COVID-19 status, age in years and sex. Study-wide conclusions, independent of this receptor: How much clinical and demographic metadata was included differed by source and by participant, and the metadata was provided uncurated.

Whole blood was collected in K2EDTA tubes by collaborating institutions according to the institutions' own protocols. For TCRbeta analysis, collaborators shipped samples in one of three forms: frozen whole blood, isolated PBMCs, or DNA extracted from either of those sample types. TCRbeta CDR3 regions were amplified from genomic DNA using the immunoSEQ Assay, a bias-controlled multiplex PCR. The source study handled its data this way. Nucleated cell counts per sample were estimated from amplification of reference gene primers within the assay. To quantify the absolute abundance of each unique TCRbeta CDR3 rearrangement, sequence reads were collapsed and filtered. For each sample, productive Simpson clonality was calculated as the square root of Simpson's diversity index across productive rearrangements. What TCRdb holds here is the immuneACCESS table cut down to in-frame rearrangements. Part of the clones is not present; checked against another copy, under half of the missing clones reflect an unresolved V gene, and the others are unexplained. The V and J calls and clone size come from that table; D and trimming were worked out from the DNA. The sample profile shows about 120,000 clones; 70% to 90% of them were found once. The ten largest clonotypes hold 10% of the sample.

Inclusive of the bounding cysteine and phenylalanine, the CDR3 is 13 residues long. Only CDR3 DNA is held: 39 bases, read in frame from base 1. V is pared back by 2 bases and J by 9 bases, with 12 bases lying between the germline termini. The table lists this clone with a few counts. Its antigen target is currently unknown. The sample holds no much larger clone one base away, and base qualities are not on file. Source material: peripheral blood. The clonotype was recovered from a man aged 45-65 years with acute or convalescent COVID-19. The V and J segments used are TRBV12-3 or TRBV12-4 and TRBJ2-3; TRBD2 is a possible D gene, resting on 6 matching bases. The CDR3 in this case is CASSLQEGRTQYF. The nucleotide sequence reads as follows: TGTGCCAGCAGTTTACAGGAGGGACGGACGCAGTATTTT.